This entry lists 11 T cell receptor beta chains sequenced from one sample in a study of cytomegalovirus exposure and HLA in healthy donors. Primers: 60 Vbeta forward and 13 Jbeta reverse. Assay used: immunoSEQ multiplex PCR; TCRdb lists only in-frame clones, some missing. The table records some 150,000 clones, approximately 79% of them present only once. The sample consisted of PBMCs. These TCRs come from a male donor in good health and CMV-seronegative.

The V gene is TRBV9, the J gene TRBJ2-1; tentatively, D is TRBD2 (6 bases). V shed 4 bases and J shed 9 bases, with 17 bases lying between them. This CDR3 is 14 amino acids long. Germline V gene sequence: CDR1 SGDLS, CDR2 YYNGEE. The CDR3 protein is CASSPSDYLAEQFF. The CDR3 DNA follows: TGTGCCAGCAGCCCCTCGGACTATTTGGCTGAGCAGTTCTTC. The full variable domain, its missing parts supplied by reference TRBV9 and TRBJ2-1, is DSGVTQTPKHLITATGQRVTLRCSPRSGDLSVYWYQQSLDQGLQFLIQYYNGEERAKGNILERFSAQQFPDLHSELNLSSLELGDSALYFCASSPSDYLAEQFFGPGTRLTVL.

In DNA, the CDR3 is TGTGCCAGCACCCGTCAGGGATTCGGAAACACCATATATTTT. Translating gives CASTRQGFGNTIYF. J is TRBJ1-3 and V is TRBV16; D is possibly TRBD1 (5 bases). The CDR3 contains 14 residues. Trimming cost V 7 bases and J 4 bases, with 14 bases left between them. CDR1 KGHSY and CDR2 FQNENV come from the germline V gene.

This clone was found once. CDR3 bases: TGTGCCAGCTCCACAGTTTTTACAATTCAAGAGACCCAGTACTTC. Protein: CASSTVFTIQETQYF. This sequence joins TRBV6-5 and TRBJ2-5; no firm D call. The ends were cut back, 8 bases at V and 2 bases at J, with 18 bases in the middle. Germline V gene data show CDR1 as MNHEY and CDR2 as SVGAGI. The CDR3 loop spans 15 amino acids.

The V gene is TRBV18, the J gene TRBJ1-6; D is unresolved. V was shortened by 5 bases and J by 0 bases, with 8 bases between the two germline ends. The germline CDR1 and CDR2 sequences are KGHSH and LQKENI. The CDR3 covers 15 residues. The CDR3 loop reads CASSDESSYNSPLHF. In nucleotides, the CDR3 is TGTGCCAGCTCAGATGAGAGCTCCTATAATTCACCCCTCCACTTT.

The chain uses TRBV7-3 and TRBJ2-3, with a possible D match to TRBD1 (5 bases). This CDR3 has 13 amino acids. CDR1 and CDR2 (germline): SGHTA, FQGTGA. Trimming cost V 0 bases and J 7 bases, with 8 bases left between them. The CDR3 nucleotides are TGTGCCAGCAGCTTAACTCAGGGTAATACGCAGTATTTT. It is translated as CASSLTQGNTQYF. The whole variable domain, remainder taken from reference TRBV7-3 and TRBJ2-3, is GAGVSQTPSNKVTEKGKYVELRCDPISGHTALYWYRQSLGQGPEFLIYFQGTGAADDSGLPNDRFFAVRPEGSVSTLKIQRTERGDSAVYLCASSLTQGNTQYFGPGTRLTVL.

As regards this clone: One end of the junction fails to match germline, which may point to a read error. This chain links TRBV7-7 with TRBJ2-3; maybe TRBD2 (5 bases). Germline CDR1 is SSHAT and CDR2 is FNYEAQ (reference sequence). The CDR3 consists of 13 residues. This CDR3 is CASSLEEADTQYF. DNA of the CDR3: TGTGCTAGCAGCTTAGAGGAGGCAGATACGCAGTATTTT.

The chain uses TRBV19 and TRBJ1-2; TRBD1 might be the D (5 bases). The germline CDR1 and CDR2 sequences are LNHDA and SQIVND (reference sequence). V was cut by 7 bases and J by 4 bases, with 16 bases left in between. The CDR3 sequence is 14 residues long. CDR3 nucleotide sequence: TGTGCCAGTACCCCACGGCAGGGCTTCTATGGCTACACCTTC. Its protein is CASTPRQGFYGYTF.

The chain joins TRBV7-3 to TRBJ2-5, with D possibly matching TRBD2 (6 bases). The CDR3 sequence is 15 residues long. With 4 bases removed from V and 2 bases from J, the gap between germline ends came to 14 bases. CDR1 is SGHTA, CDR2 FQGTGA, per germline. CDR3 in DNA: TGTGCCAGCAGCTCCCTTGGTAGCGGACAAGAGACCCAGTACTTC. Translated, it gives CASSSLGSGQETQYF.

V gene TRBV5-6 combines with J gene TRBJ2-1; D may be TRBD1 (7 bases). This CDR3 has 15 amino acids. V was trimmed by 0 bases and J by 6 bases, leaving 13 bases between them. Per the germline V gene, CDR1 is SGHDT and CDR2 is YYEEEE. The CDR3 region is CASSLGGQGGNEQFF. CDR3 nucleotides: TGTGCCAGCAGCTTGGGCGGGCAGGGGGGCAATGAGCAGTTCTTC.

This chain joins TRBV19 and TRBJ2-5, with 9 bases that match TRBD1. Unmatched junction bases numbered 8, after V lost 7 bases and J lost 5 bases. Germline V gene lookup returns CDR1 LNHDA and CDR2 SQIVND (reference sequence). The CDR3 is 14 amino acids. The CDR3 region has the DNA TGTGCCAGTACCCCACAGGGGGCGGTGGAGACCCAGTACTTC. Its translation: CASTPQGAVETQYF.

With respect to this clone: One junction end disagrees with the germline gene, perhaps due to a read error. This rearrangement joins TRBV6-1 to TRBJ1-2, with D maybe TRBD1 (6 bases). CDR3 length: 12 residues. The V gene's germline CDR1 is MNHNS and CDR2 SASEGT. CDR3 sequence (DNA): TGTGCCAGCACCGACAGGAACTCTGGCTACACCTTC. It specifies CASTDRNSGYTF.